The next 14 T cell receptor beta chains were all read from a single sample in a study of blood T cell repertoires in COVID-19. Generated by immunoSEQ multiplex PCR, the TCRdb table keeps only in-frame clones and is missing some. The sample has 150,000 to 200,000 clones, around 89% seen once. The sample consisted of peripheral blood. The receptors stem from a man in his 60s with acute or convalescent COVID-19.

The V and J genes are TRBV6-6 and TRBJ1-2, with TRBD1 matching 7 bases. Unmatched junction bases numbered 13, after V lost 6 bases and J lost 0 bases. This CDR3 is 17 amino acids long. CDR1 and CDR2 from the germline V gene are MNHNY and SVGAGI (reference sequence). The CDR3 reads CASRRKGQTSANYGYTF. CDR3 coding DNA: TGTGCCAGCAGGCGAAAGGGACAGACGTCCGCTAACTATGGCTACACCTTC.

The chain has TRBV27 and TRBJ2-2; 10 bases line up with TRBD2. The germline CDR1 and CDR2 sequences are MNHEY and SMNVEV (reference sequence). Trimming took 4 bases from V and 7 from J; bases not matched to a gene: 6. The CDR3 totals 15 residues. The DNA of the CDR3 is TGTGCCAGCAGTTCAAAGGGACTAGCGTTCGGGGAGCTGTTTTTT. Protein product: CASSSKGLAFGELFF.

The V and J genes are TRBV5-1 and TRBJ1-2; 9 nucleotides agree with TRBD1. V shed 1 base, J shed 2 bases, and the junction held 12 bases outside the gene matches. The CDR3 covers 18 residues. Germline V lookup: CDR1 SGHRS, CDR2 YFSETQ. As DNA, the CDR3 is TGCGCCAGCAGCTTGTCTGGGGGACAGGGCACTATAAACTATGGCTACACCTTC. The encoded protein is CASSLSGGQGTINYGYTF. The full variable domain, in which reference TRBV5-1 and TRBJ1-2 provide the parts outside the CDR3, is KAGVTQTPRYLIKTRGQQVTLSCSPISGHRSVSWYQQTPGQGLQFLFEYFSETQRNKGNFPGRFSGRQFSNSRSEMNVSTLELGDSALYLCASSLSGGQGTINYGYTFGSGTRLTVV.

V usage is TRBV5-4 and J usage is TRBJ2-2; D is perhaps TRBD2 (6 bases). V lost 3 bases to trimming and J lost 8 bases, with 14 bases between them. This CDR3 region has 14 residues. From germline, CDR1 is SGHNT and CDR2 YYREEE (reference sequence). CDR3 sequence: CASSWGTGMGELFF. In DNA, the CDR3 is TGTGCCAGCAGCTGGGGGACTGGTATGGGGGAGCTGTTTTTT.

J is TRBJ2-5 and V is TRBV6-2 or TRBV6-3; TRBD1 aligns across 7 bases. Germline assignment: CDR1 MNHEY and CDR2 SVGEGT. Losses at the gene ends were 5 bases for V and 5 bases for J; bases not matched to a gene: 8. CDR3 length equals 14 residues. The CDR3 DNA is TGTGCCAGCAGTCAAGACAGGGTGCGGGAGACCCAGTACTTC. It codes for CASSQDRVRETQYF.

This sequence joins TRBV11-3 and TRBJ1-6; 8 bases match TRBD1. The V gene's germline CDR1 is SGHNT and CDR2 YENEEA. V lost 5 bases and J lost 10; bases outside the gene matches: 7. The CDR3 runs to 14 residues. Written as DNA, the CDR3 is TGTGCCAGCAGCCAGGACAGGGTTTGGTCACCCCTCCACTTT. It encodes CASSQDRVWSPLHF.

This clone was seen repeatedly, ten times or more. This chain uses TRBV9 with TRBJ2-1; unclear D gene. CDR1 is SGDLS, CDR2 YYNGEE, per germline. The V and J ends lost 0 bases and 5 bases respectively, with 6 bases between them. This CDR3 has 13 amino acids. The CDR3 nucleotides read TGTGCCAGCAGCGTAGACAATAACAATGAGCAGTTCTTC. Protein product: CASSVDNNNEQFF.

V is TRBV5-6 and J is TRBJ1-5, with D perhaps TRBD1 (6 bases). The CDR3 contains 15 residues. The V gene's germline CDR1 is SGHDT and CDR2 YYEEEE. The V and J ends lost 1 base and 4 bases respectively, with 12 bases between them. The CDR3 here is CASSLWQGTNQPQHF. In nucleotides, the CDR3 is TGTGCCAGCAGCTTGTGGCAGGGGACAAATCAGCCCCAGCATTTT.

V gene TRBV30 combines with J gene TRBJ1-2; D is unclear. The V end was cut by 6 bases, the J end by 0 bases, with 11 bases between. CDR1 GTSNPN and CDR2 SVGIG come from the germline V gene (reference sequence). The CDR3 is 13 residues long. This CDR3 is CACLMRSNYGYTF. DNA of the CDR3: TGTGCCTGCCTTATGAGGTCTAACTATGGCTACACCTTC.

The CDR3 sequence: CASSSTRVANYGYTF. The CDR3 DNA follows: TGTGCCAGCAGTTCAACGAGGGTAGCTAACTATGGCTACACCTTC. The chain has TRBV6-5 and TRBJ1-2; no clear D gene. The length of the CDR3 is 15 residues. V lost 4 bases to trimming and J lost 0 bases, with 12 bases between them. From germline, CDR1 is MNHEY and CDR2 SVGAGI.

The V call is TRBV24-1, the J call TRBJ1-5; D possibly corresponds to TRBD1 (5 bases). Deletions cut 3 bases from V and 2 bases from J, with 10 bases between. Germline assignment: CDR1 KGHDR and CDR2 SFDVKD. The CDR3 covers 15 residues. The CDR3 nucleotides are TGTGCCACCAGTGATGGGGCTAGGGGCAATCAGCCCCAGCATTTT. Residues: CATSDGARGNQPQHF.

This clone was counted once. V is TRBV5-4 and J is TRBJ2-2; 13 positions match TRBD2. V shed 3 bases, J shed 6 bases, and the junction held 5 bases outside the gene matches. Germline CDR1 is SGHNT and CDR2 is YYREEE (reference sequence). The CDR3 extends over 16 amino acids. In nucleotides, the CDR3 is TGTGCCAGCAGCTCTGGGACTAGCGGGATGGCCGGGGAGCTGTTTTTT. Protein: CASSSGTSGMAGELFF.

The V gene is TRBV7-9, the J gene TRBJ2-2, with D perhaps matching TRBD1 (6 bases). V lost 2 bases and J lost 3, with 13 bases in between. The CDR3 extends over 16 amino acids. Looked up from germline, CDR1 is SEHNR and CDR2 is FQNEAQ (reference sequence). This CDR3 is CASSLISAGDTGELFF. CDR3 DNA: TGTGCCAGCAGCTTAATTTCGGCAGGGGACACCGGGGAGCTGTTTTTT.

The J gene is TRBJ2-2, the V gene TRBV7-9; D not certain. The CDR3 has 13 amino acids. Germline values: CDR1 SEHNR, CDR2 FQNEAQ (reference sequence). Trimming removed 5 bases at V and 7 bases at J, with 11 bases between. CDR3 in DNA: TGTGCCAGCAGCCCCGTCGGGTACGGGGAGCTGTTTTTT. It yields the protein CASSPVGYGELFF.